One and the same sample provided the 2 T cell receptor beta chains below, sequenced in a study of OX40 agonist ivuxolimab in advanced cancers. Clones were sequenced by immunoSEQ multiplex PCR, and TCRdb holds only the in-frame ones, with some missing. The sample holds 80,000 or so clones; 90% to 95% are singletons and the top ten take around 0.29%. Sample: CD4+ or CD8+ T cells sorted from blood, taken in a trial of the OX40 agonist ivuxolimab. These receptors were obtained from an adult with an advanced solid tumor such as melanoma, head and neck, liver or kidney cancer.

In this sample, this clone turned up once. J is TRBJ1-3 and V is TRBV4-3; D call uncertain. CDR1 is LGHNA and CDR2 is YSLEER in the germline V gene. The V gene lost 0 bases and the J gene lost 0 bases, with 6 bases spanning the gap. The CDR3 runs 15 residues. The CDR3 region is CASSQESLSGNTIYF. CDR3 sequence (DNA): TGCGCCAGCAGCCAAGAGAGTCTCTCTGGAAACACCATATATTTT.

The gene calls are TRBV5-6 and TRBJ2-3; 8 bases fit TRBD2. The CDR3 is 15 residues long. V was pared by 5 bases and J by 3 bases, with 8 bases of the junction left unmatched. The germline CDR1 and CDR2 sequences are SGHDT and YYEEEE. CDR3 protein: CASSRGGLGTDTQYF. The CDR3 DNA sequence: TGTGCCAGCAGTCGGGGGGGCCTTGGAACAGATACGCAGTATTTT.